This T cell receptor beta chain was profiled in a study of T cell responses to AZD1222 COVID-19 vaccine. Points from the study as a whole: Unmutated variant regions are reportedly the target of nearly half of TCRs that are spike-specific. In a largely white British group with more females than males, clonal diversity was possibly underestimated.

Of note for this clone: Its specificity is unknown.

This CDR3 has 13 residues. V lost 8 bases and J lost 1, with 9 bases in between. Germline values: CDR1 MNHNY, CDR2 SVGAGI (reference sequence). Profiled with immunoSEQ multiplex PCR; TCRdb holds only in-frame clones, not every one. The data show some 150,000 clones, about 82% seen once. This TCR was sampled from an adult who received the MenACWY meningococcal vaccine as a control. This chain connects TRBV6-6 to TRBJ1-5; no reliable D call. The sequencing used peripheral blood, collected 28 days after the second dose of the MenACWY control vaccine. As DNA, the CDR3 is TGTGCCAGCTCGGAGGGAAGCAATCAGCCCCAGCATTTT. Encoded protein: CASSEGSNQPQHF.